The 18 T cell receptor beta chains below were found in one sample sequenced in a study of OX40 agonist ivuxolimab in advanced cancers. Assay: immunoSEQ multiplex PCR; the TCRdb copy retains only in-frame clones and omits some. The repertoire holds nearly 45,000 clones, with 89% as singletons. Specimen: CD4+ or CD8+ T cells sorted from blood, collected in a trial of the OX40 agonist ivuxolimab. These receptors all come from an adult with an advanced solid tumor such as melanoma, head and neck, liver or kidney cancer.

This rearrangement joins TRBV12-5 to TRBJ1-1; tentatively, D is TRBD1 (6 bases). Germline CDR1 is LGHNT and CDR2 is FRNRAP. Trimming pared 6 bases from V and 6 bases from J, leaving 11 bases between. There are 12 residues in the CDR3. DNA for the CDR3: TGTGCTAGTGGCCAGGGACATTCTGAAGCTTTCTTT. This sequence encodes CASGQGHSEAFF.

V is TRBV27 and J is TRBJ2-5, with 10 bases identical to TRBD1. CDR1 is MNHEY, CDR2 SMNVEV, per germline (reference sequence). Losses at the gene ends were 2 bases for V and 5 bases for J; bases not matched to a gene: 8. The CDR3 is 16 residues long. This CDR3 is CASSLHPDRGWETQYF. The CDR3 DNA reads as TGTGCCAGCAGTTTACACCCGGACAGGGGGTGGGAGACCCAGTACTTC.

The gene calls are TRBV13 and TRBJ1-1; perhaps TRBD1 as D (5 bases). Germline V gene data show CDR1 as PRHDT and CDR2 as FYEKMQ (reference sequence). There are 13 residues in the CDR3. V gave up 4 bases and J gave up 5 bases, with 11 bases separating them. The CDR3 reads CASSSLGGTEAFF. The CDR3 DNA reads TGTGCCAGCAGCTCCCTGGGGGGGACTGAAGCTTTCTTT.

The chain carries TRBV9 and TRBJ2-3; 7 bases map to TRBD1. This CDR3 contains 20 residues. Per the germline V gene, CDR1 is SGDLS and CDR2 is YYNGEE. J lost 0 bases, V lost 4 bases, and 20 bases had no gene match. CDR3 loop: CASSFRDSPLILHSTDTQYF. The CDR3 nucleotides read TGTGCCAGCAGCTTCCGGGACAGCCCTCTCATCCTCCATAGCACAGATACGCAGTATTTT. The variable domain in full, with the rest retrieved from reference TRBV9 and TRBJ2-3, is DSGVTQTPKHLITATGQRVTLRCSPRSGDLSVYWYQQSLDQGLQFLIQYYNGEERAKGNILERFSAQQFPDLHSELNLSSLELGDSALYFCASSFRDSPLILHSTDTQYFGPGTRLTVL.

The chain employs TRBV5-1 and TRBJ1-2; D might be TRBD1 (6 bases). Trimming pared 2 bases from V and 4 bases from J, leaving 21 bases between. The CDR3 spans 17 residues. CDR1 and CDR2 (germline): SGHRS, YFSETQ. The CDR3 DNA reads as TGCGCCAGCAGCTTAGGTCCGGACCTGGACAGTCTCTATGGCTACACCTTC. Encoded protein: CASSLGPDLDSLYGYTF.

The chain is built from TRBV7-9 and TRBJ1-4; D gene unclear. Trimming took 3 bases from V and 8 from J, leaving 16 bases between them. CDR1 and CDR2 from the germline V gene are SEHNR and FQNEAQ (reference sequence). The CDR3 covers 15 residues. CDR3 sequence (DNA): TGTGCCAGCAGCTTGGATCCGGGCTGGGAGGAAAAACTGTTTTTT. Its protein product is CASSLDPGWEEKLFF.

Judged by abundance, this clone is large. The chain couples TRBV9 to TRBJ1-2; TRBD1 agrees at 7 bases. The CDR3 is 14 amino acids. Germline V gene data show CDR1 as SGDLS and CDR2 as YYNGEE. The trim removed 4 bases at V and 2 bases at J, leaving 5 bases unmatched. The DNA for the CDR3 is TGTGCCAGCAGCCCAGGGGGGGGAAACTATGGCTACACCTTC. As protein: CASSPGGGNYGYTF.

This clone was seen more than once but under ten times. The chain's CDR3 is CASSRAAYEQYF. DNA for the CDR3: TGCGCCAGCAGCAGGGCAGCCTACGAGCAGTACTTC. This rearrangement joins TRBV5-1 to TRBJ2-7, with no clear D. The CDR3 totals 12 residues. Germline lookup yields CDR1 SGHRS and CDR2 YFSETQ. V was pared by 4 bases and J by 2 bases, with 7 bases between.

The V and J genes are TRBV2 and TRBJ2-3, with D unresolved. Trimming removed 6 bases at V and 0 bases at J, with 16 bases between. The germline V gene encodes CDR1 SNHLY and CDR2 FYNNEI. This CDR3 contains 16 residues. CDR3 in amino acids: CASRAIPVESTDTQYF. CDR3 nucleotides: TGTGCCAGCAGGGCCATCCCAGTAGAGAGCACAGATACGCAGTATTTT.

The chain recombines TRBV19 with TRBJ2-1; 9 bases map to TRBD2. The CDR3 runs 15 residues. J was trimmed by 2 bases and V by 7 bases; bases with no gene match: 6. Germline V gives CDR1 LNHDA, CDR2 SQIVND (reference sequence). CDR3 in amino acids: CASTPSGRTYNEQFF. The CDR3 nucleotides are TGTGCCAGTACCCCCAGCGGGAGGACCTACAATGAGCAGTTCTTC.

This clone was found a few times. The V and J genes are TRBV14 and TRBJ2-7; tentative D call: TRBD1 (5 bases). Germline CDR1 is SGHDN and CDR2 is FVKESK. The CDR3 is 13 amino acids. The ends were cut back, 6 bases at V and 4 bases at J, with 13 bases in the middle. CDR3 in DNA: TGTGCCAGCAGGAAACGCACAGGTTACGAGCAGTACTTC. Translating it yields CASRKRTGYEQYF.

This clone occurred a few times. V is TRBV2 and J is TRBJ1-1; maybe TRBD1 (6 bases). In germline, CDR1 is SNHLY, CDR2 FYNNEI. The CDR3 is made up of 16 amino acids. Trimming pared 4 bases from V and 5 bases from J, leaving 20 bases between. CDR3 nucleotides: TGTGCCAGCAGTGGGGTGGGGGGCATTGGGTTAACTGAAGCTTTCTTT. It specifies CASSGVGGIGLTEAFF.

The gene calls are TRBV5-1 and TRBJ2-1; 10 bases agree with TRBD2. The V gene's germline CDR1 is SGHRS and CDR2 YFSETQ. J gave up 4 bases and V 0 bases, and 4 bases lay outside the gene matches. CDR3 size: 16 residues. The CDR3, as DNA: TGCGCCAGCAGCTTGGCGGCTAGCGGGAGTTACAATGAGCAGTTCTTC. Its translation is CASSLAASGSYNEQFF. Full variable domain (remainder filled in from reference TRBV5-1 and TRBJ2-1): KAGVTQTPRYLIKTRGQQVTLSCSPISGHRSVSWYQQTPGQGLQFLFEYFSETQRNKGNFPGRFSGRQFSNSRSEMNVSTLELGDSALYLCASSLAASGSYNEQFFGPGTRLTVL.

The V call is TRBV19, the J call TRBJ1-2; D remains ambiguous. This CDR3 has 13 residues. With 5 bases removed from V and 8 bases from J, the gap between germline ends came to 15 bases. The germline V gene has CDR1 LNHDA and CDR2 SQIVND (reference sequence). In DNA, the CDR3 is TGTGCCAGTAGTCCCGGGGAGGCGGTCGGCTACACCTTC. Translated, it gives CASSPGEAVGYTF.

This clone was seen a few times. Other DNA variants within this sample encode the same CDR3. The chain links TRBV2 to TRBJ1-1, with D possibly matching TRBD1 (5 bases). This CDR3 is built from 10 residues. Deletions cut 6 bases from V and 8 bases from J, with 7 bases between. Germline V gene lookup returns CDR1 SNHLY and CDR2 FYNNEI. The CDR3: CASRGQEAFF. The CDR3 DNA sequence: TGTGCCAGCAGAGGACAAGAAGCTTTCTTT.

The chain is built from TRBV27 and TRBJ2-3; 11 nucleotides align to TRBD2. CDR3 size: 15 residues. CDR1 and CDR2 from the germline V gene are MNHEY and SMNVEV (reference sequence). The V and J ends lost 11 bases and 0 bases, in that order; junction bases with no gene match: 7. Here the CDR3 reads CASKGLAESTDTQYF. Written as DNA, the CDR3 is TGTGCCTCCAAGGGACTAGCGGAAAGCACAGATACGCAGTATTTT.

V is TRBV10-3 and J is TRBJ2-1; D is uncertain. Trimming stripped 4 bases from V and 0 bases from J, with 10 bases between. Germline V gives CDR1 ENHRY, CDR2 SYGVKD. This CDR3 is 15 amino acids long. The CDR3 DNA is TGTGCCATCAGTGGATACAGAGACTCCTACAATGAGCAGTTCTTC. Its protein is CAISGYRDSYNEQFF.

This clone occurred many times. An end of the junction differs from the germline gene, which may be a read error. This chain connects TRBV9 to TRBJ1-2, with D perhaps TRBD1 (6 bases). Per the germline V gene, CDR1 is SGDLS and CDR2 is YYNGEE. CDR3 size: 11 residues. CDR3 in DNA: TGTGCCAGCAGCGCACCCCCCACAGGGCGGTTC. Translated, it gives CASSAPPTGRF.